This is a list of T cell receptor beta chains from one sample in a study of post-analysis software for immune sequencing data. One entry per CDR3 protein, called by TCRdb with MiXCR from the PCR reads. The table lists about 770,000 distinct CDR3 sequences, around 42% of them singletons, with approximately 5% in the top ten. Sequencing was done on a sample of blood. All receptors come from a girl under 18 with multiple sclerosis. CDR3s include the opening cysteine and the closing phenylalanine or tryptophan. D genes are given only for firm matches. Expanded clones are given a class, and other clones once, few, many or no size at all.

clone size: once
J gene: TRBJ1-1
D gene: -
CDR3 length: 15
V gene: TRBV6-2/TRBV6-3
CDR3 protein: CASSFSTGFGAEAFF
CDR3 DNA: TGTGCCAGCAGTTTCTCAACAGGGTTCGGGGCTGAAGCTTTCTTT

clone size: -
J gene: TRBJ2-1
D gene: -
CDR3 length: 14
V gene: TRBV3-1
CDR3 protein: CASSQDLVAAEQFF
CDR3 DNA: TGTGCCAGCAGCCAAGATCTAGTAGCGGCTGAGCAGTTCTTC

clone size: -
J gene: TRBJ2-5
D gene: -
CDR3 length: 12
V gene: TRBV4-1
CDR3 protein: CASSFPDETQYF
CDR3 DNA: TGCGCCAGCAGCTTCCCGGACGAGACCCAGTACTTC

clone size: few
J gene: TRBJ1-2
D gene: TRBD1
CDR3 length: 14
V gene: TRBV20-1
CDR3 protein: CSASTDRGVFGYTF
CDR3 DNA: TGCAGTGCTAGTACCGACAGGGGGGTTTTCGGCTACACCTTC

clone size: -
J gene: TRBJ2-1
D gene: TRBD1
CDR3 length: 15
V gene: TRBV29-1
CDR3 protein: CSAAGPGQGVNEQFF
CDR3 DNA: TGCAGCGCGGCGGGCCCGGGACAGGGGGTGAATGAGCAGTTCTTC

clone size: -
J gene: TRBJ2-3
D gene: TRBD2
CDR3 length: 18
V gene: TRBV12-3/TRBV12-4
CDR3 protein: CASSYSGLAGGSADTQYF
CDR3 DNA: TGTGCCAGCAGTTACTCGGGACTAGCGGGAGGGAGCGCAGATACGCAGTATTTT

clone size: -
J gene: TRBJ2-1
D gene: -
CDR3 length: 14
V gene: TRBV27
CDR3 protein: CASNTGYSYNEQFF
CDR3 DNA: TGTGCCAGCAACACTGGATACTCCTACAATGAGCAGTTCTTC

clone size: -
J gene: TRBJ2-7
D gene: -
CDR3 length: 14
V gene: TRBV5-5
CDR3 protein: CASSLGLNSYEQYF
CDR3 DNA: TGTGCCAGCAGCTTGGGGCTAAACAGCTACGAGCAGTACTTC

clone size: -
J gene: TRBJ1-6
D gene: -
CDR3 length: 14
V gene: TRBV27
CDR3 protein: CASSWGLTDSPLHF
CDR3 DNA: TGTGCCAGCAGTTGGGGGCTTACGGATTCACCCCTCCACTTT

clone size: -
J gene: TRBJ2-2
D gene: -
CDR3 length: 15
V gene: TRBV5-1
CDR3 protein: CASSLAPLNTGELFF
CDR3 DNA: TGCGCCAGCAGCTTGGCCCCCCTTAACACCGGGGAGCTGTTTTTT

clone size: -
J gene: TRBJ2-3
D gene: -
CDR3 length: 13
V gene: TRBV5-1
CDR3 protein: CASSWGFREAQYF
CDR3 DNA: TGCGCCAGCAGCTGGGGGTTTAGAGAGGCGCAGTATTTT

clone size: few
J gene: TRBJ2-7
D gene: TRBD2
CDR3 length: 15
V gene: TRBV10-3
CDR3 protein: CAISRPGTSGYEQYF
CDR3 DNA: TGTGCCATCAGCCGTCCCGGGACTAGCGGCTACGAGCAGTACTTC

clone size: many
J gene: TRBJ1-5
D gene: -
CDR3 length: 14
V gene: TRBV5-6
CDR3 protein: CASSLTAPNQPQHF
CDR3 DNA: TGTGCCAGCAGCTTGACGGCACCCAATCAGCCCCAGCATTTT

clone size: -
J gene: TRBJ2-7
D gene: -
CDR3 length: 11
V gene: TRBV2
CDR3 protein: CASTEVTEQYF
CDR3 DNA: TGTGCCAGCACAGAAGTTACCGAGCAGTACTTC

clone size: -
J gene: TRBJ2-7
D gene: -
CDR3 length: 13
V gene: TRBV7-2
CDR3 protein: CASSLAPAYEQYF
CDR3 DNA: TGTGCCAGCAGCTTAGCTCCAGCCTACGAGCAGTACTTC

clone size: -
J gene: TRBJ1-2
D gene: -
CDR3 length: 16
V gene: TRBV27
CDR3 protein: CASSLSIRDGGYGYTF
CDR3 DNA: TGTGCCAGCAGTTTATCGATAAGGGACGGAGGCTATGGCTACACCTTC

clone size: -
J gene: TRBJ2-1
D gene: TRBD2
CDR3 length: 16
V gene: TRBV7-3
CDR3 protein: CASSRGFLAVNNEQFF
CDR3 DNA: TGTGCCAGCAGCCGCGGGTTTCTAGCGGTAAACAATGAGCAGTTCTTC

clone size: few
J gene: TRBJ2-1
D gene: -
CDR3 length: 13
V gene: TRBV7-7
CDR3 protein: CASSLAVDNEQFF
CDR3 DNA: TGTGCTAGCAGCTTAGCGGTTGACAATGAGCAGTTCTTC

clone size: few
J gene: TRBJ2-7
D gene: TRBD2
CDR3 length: 16
V gene: TRBV6-5
CDR3 protein: CASRLLGTSGRYEQYF
CDR3 DNA: TGTGCCAGCAGACTCCTAGGGACTAGCGGGCGCTACGAGCAGTACTTC

clone size: -
J gene: TRBJ2-1
D gene: TRBD1
CDR3 length: 14
V gene: TRBV29-1
CDR3 protein: CSVGGGGPYNEQFF
CDR3 DNA: TGCAGCGTTGGAGGGGGCGGACCCTACAATGAGCAGTTCTTC

clone size: -
J gene: TRBJ1-5
D gene: -
CDR3 length: 15
V gene: TRBV6-5
CDR3 protein: CASSAQGVPHQPQHF
CDR3 DNA: TGTGCCAGCAGTGCCCAGGGTGTCCCTCATCAGCCCCAGCATTTT

clone size: -
J gene: TRBJ2-7
D gene: TRBD2
CDR3 length: 14
V gene: TRBV20-1
CDR3 protein: CSARDGLAGAEQYF
CDR3 DNA: TGCAGTGCTAGAGATGGACTAGCGGGAGCCGAGCAGTACTTC

clone size: -
J gene: TRBJ2-3
D gene: TRBD2
CDR3 length: 18
V gene: TRBV12-3/TRBV12-4
CDR3 protein: CASSLNVPSGRAKDTQYF
CDR3 DNA: TGTGCCAGCAGTTTGAACGTACCAAGCGGGAGGGCAAAAGATACGCAGTATTTT

clone size: few
J gene: TRBJ2-3
D gene: TRBD2
CDR3 length: 16
V gene: TRBV7-6
CDR3 protein: CASSPYASGGTDTQYF
CDR3 DNA: TGTGCCAGCAGCCCCTATGCCAGCGGGGGCACAGATACGCAGTATTTT

clone size: -
J gene: TRBJ2-7
D gene: TRBD2
CDR3 length: 16
V gene: TRBV18
CDR3 protein: CASSPSLGTSGHEQYF
CDR3 DNA: TGTGCCAGCTCACCGAGTTTAGGGACTAGCGGGCACGAGCAGTACTTC

clone size: few
J gene: TRBJ1-4
D gene: TRBD1
CDR3 length: 13
V gene: TRBV29-1
CDR3 protein: CSAAGTVNEKLFF
CDR3 DNA: TGCAGCGCTGCCGGGACAGTTAATGAAAAACTGTTTTTT

clone size: few
J gene: TRBJ2-7
D gene: TRBD1
CDR3 length: 14
V gene: TRBV7-9
CDR3 protein: CASSLGHRGDEQYF
CDR3 DNA: TGTGCCAGCAGCCTGGGCCACAGGGGCGACGAGCAGTACTTC

clone size: -
J gene: TRBJ2-3
D gene: -
CDR3 length: 15
V gene: TRBV28
CDR3 protein: CASSLTDTSTDTQYF
CDR3 DNA: TGTGCCAGCAGTTTAACGGACACCTCCACAGATACGCAGTATTTT

clone size: -
J gene: TRBJ2-3
D gene: -
CDR3 length: 16
V gene: TRBV12-3/TRBV12-4
CDR3 protein: CASIPGSYPGADTQYF
CDR3 DNA: TGTGCCAGCATCCCGGGTTCCTATCCGGGTGCAGATACGCAGTATTTT

clone size: -
J gene: TRBJ2-5
D gene: -
CDR3 length: 14
V gene: TRBV5-1
CDR3 protein: CASSLATFQETQYF
CDR3 DNA: TGCGCCAGCAGCTTGGCCACCTTCCAAGAGACCCAGTACTTC

clone size: -
J gene: TRBJ2-5
D gene: -
CDR3 length: 14
V gene: TRBV6-6
CDR3 protein: CASRRNTTRETQYF
CDR3 DNA: TGTGCCAGCAGACGGAACACCACCCGGGAGACCCAGTACTTC

clone size: -
J gene: TRBJ2-7
D gene: -
CDR3 length: 15
V gene: TRBV6-5
CDR3 protein: CASSLGPVDLYEQYF
CDR3 DNA: TGTGCCAGCAGCTTGGGCCCCGTGGACCTCTACGAGCAGTACTTC

clone size: few
J gene: TRBJ1-5
D gene: -
CDR3 length: 13
V gene: TRBV7-8
CDR3 protein: CASSLDRVKPQHF
CDR3 DNA: TGTGCCAGCAGCTTAGACAGGGTTAAGCCCCAGCATTTT

clone size: -
J gene: TRBJ2-7
D gene: -
CDR3 length: 14
V gene: TRBV6-6
CDR3 protein: CASSWGESSYEQYF
CDR3 DNA: TGTGCCAGCAGTTGGGGGGAGAGCTCCTACGAGCAGTACTTC

clone size: -
J gene: TRBJ2-5
D gene: -
CDR3 length: 14
V gene: TRBV28
CDR3 protein: CASRGHTIVETQYF
CDR3 DNA: TGTGCCAGCAGGGGCCACACGATCGTTGAGACCCAGTACTTC

clone size: -
J gene: TRBJ2-7
D gene: TRBD2
CDR3 length: 18
V gene: TRBV2
CDR3 protein: CASSEREGGPRNSYEQYF
CDR3 DNA: TGTGCCAGCAGTGAAAGAGAGGGAGGGCCCAGAAACTCCTACGAGCAGTACTTC

clone size: -
J gene: TRBJ2-3
D gene: -
CDR3 length: 15
V gene: TRBV28
CDR3 protein: CASSLGNVRADTQYF
CDR3 DNA: TGTGCCAGCAGTCTCGGGAATGTAAGAGCAGATACGCAGTATTTT

clone size: few
J gene: TRBJ2-7
D gene: -
CDR3 length: 13
V gene: TRBV7-2
CDR3 protein: CASSQGETYEQYF
CDR3 DNA: TGTGCCAGCAGCCAAGGAGAGACCTACGAGCAGTACTTC

clone size: few
J gene: TRBJ2-5
D gene: -
CDR3 length: 13
V gene: TRBV9
CDR3 protein: CASSERGTETQYF
CDR3 DNA: TGTGCCAGCAGCGAGAGGGGTACAGAGACCCAGTACTTC

clone size: -
J gene: TRBJ2-7
D gene: TRBD1
CDR3 length: 13
V gene: TRBV12-3/TRBV12-4
CDR3 protein: CAISTGNSYEQYF
CDR3 DNA: TGTGCCATCTCGACAGGGAATTCGTACGAGCAGTACTTC

clone size: -
J gene: TRBJ1-1
D gene: -
CDR3 length: 10
V gene: TRBV2
CDR3 protein: CAGQGAEAFF
CDR3 DNA: TGTGCCGGACAAGGAGCTGAAGCTTTCTTT

clone size: -
J gene: TRBJ2-1
D gene: TRBD2
CDR3 length: 16
V gene: TRBV12-3/TRBV12-4
CDR3 protein: CASKIGSGRYYNEQFF
CDR3 DNA: TGTGCCAGCAAAATAGGTAGCGGGAGATATTACAATGAGCAGTTCTTC

clone size: -
J gene: TRBJ1-2
D gene: -
CDR3 length: 14
V gene: TRBV25-1
CDR3 protein: CASQNGGTSYGYTF
CDR3 DNA: TGTGCCAGCCAAAACGGGGGGACGTCCTATGGCTACACCTTC

clone size: -
J gene: TRBJ2-3
D gene: TRBD2
CDR3 length: 17
V gene: TRBV20-1
CDR3 protein: CSAVPGLAVPSTDTQYF
CDR3 DNA: TGCAGTGCTGTACCGGGACTAGCGGTACCGAGCACAGATACGCAGTATTTT

clone size: few
J gene: TRBJ2-3
D gene: -
CDR3 length: 16
V gene: TRBV4-2
CDR3 protein: CASSQRSGASTDTQYF
CDR3 DNA: TGTGCCAGCAGCCAAAGATCGGGGGCTAGCACAGATACGCAGTATTTT

clone size: -
J gene: TRBJ2-1
D gene: TRBD2
CDR3 length: 13
V gene: TRBV20-1
CDR3 protein: CSASGMSSYEQFF
CDR3 DNA: TGCAGTGCGAGCGGGATGAGCTCCTACGAGCAGTTCTTC

clone size: few
J gene: TRBJ2-1
D gene: TRBD2
CDR3 length: 15
V gene: TRBV7-9
CDR3 protein: CASSYEREANNEQFF
CDR3 DNA: TGTGCCAGCAGCTACGAGCGGGAGGCTAACAATGAGCAGTTCTTC

clone size: -
J gene: TRBJ2-7
D gene: -
CDR3 length: 16
V gene: TRBV27
CDR3 protein: CASSPDVPPTRDEQYF
CDR3 DNA: TGTGCCAGCAGCCCAGACGTCCCACCTACTAGGGACGAGCAGTACTTC

clone size: few
J gene: TRBJ2-7
D gene: -
CDR3 length: 14
V gene: TRBV29-1
CDR3 protein: CSVMGLPDSYEQYF
CDR3 DNA: TGCAGCGTTATGGGACTGCCTGACTCCTACGAGCAGTACTTC

clone size: -
J gene: TRBJ2-5
D gene: -
CDR3 length: 13
V gene: TRBV27
CDR3 protein: CASKDRIQETQYF
CDR3 DNA: TGTGCCAGCAAAGACAGGATACAAGAGACCCAGTACTTC

clone size: few
J gene: TRBJ1-5
D gene: -
CDR3 length: 15
V gene: TRBV7-9
CDR3 protein: CASSSPGDPNQPQHF
CDR3 DNA: TGTGCCAGCAGCTCCCCGGGGGACCCCAATCAGCCCCAGCATTTT

clone size: -
J gene: TRBJ1-4
D gene: -
CDR3 length: 17
V gene: TRBV3-1
CDR3 protein: CASSQDLGAEANEKLFF
CDR3 DNA: TGTGCCAGCAGCCAAGATCTGGGGGCGGAGGCTAATGAAAAACTGTTTTTT

clone size: -
J gene: TRBJ1-1
D gene: -
CDR3 length: 12
V gene: TRBV29-1
CDR3 protein: CSVEWGGTEAFF
CDR3 DNA: TGCAGCGTTGAGTGGGGGGGCACTGAAGCTTTCTTT